These T cell receptor beta chains were read from a single sample in a study of identical twins. TCRdb analysed the 5' RACE reads with MiXCR anew, one entry per CDR3 protein. The table lists about 470,000 distinct CDR3 sequences, approximately 24% of them singletons. The sample also formed part of further work on T cells expressing NK-cell markers.

Input material: CD4+ T cells sorted from blood. These receptors came from a woman between 18 and 29 years old in good health. The CDR3 runs from the conserved cysteine through the conserved F or W. The order of the fields is D gene, V gene, clone size, J gene, CDR3 DNA, CDR3 protein. The D gene is left open where the match is weak. The listing skips clone size in some rows; elsewhere it reads once, few, many or a size class.

D: TRBD1; V: TRBV6-5; size: few; J: TRBJ1-1; DNA: TGTGCCAGCAGTTACTCGCCGAGACAGGGGGCGAGGAACACTGAAGCTTTCTTT; CDR3: CASSYSPRQGARNTEAFF
D: NA; V: TRBV18; size: few; J: TRBJ2-3; DNA: TGTGCCAGCTCTGAGGAGGGGTCGCTTCTCACAGATACGCAGTATTTT; CDR3: CASSEEGSLLTDTQYF
D: TRBD2; V: TRBV2; size: few; J: TRBJ2-1; DNA: TGTGCCAGCAGTGTGAGCGGGAGTCCTATAAATGAGCAGTTCTTC; CDR3: CASSVSGSPINEQFF
D: TRBD1; V: TRBV12-3/TRBV12-4; size: NA; J: TRBJ1-6; DNA: TGTGCCAGCAGCCCGGGACAGGGTCTGTCACCCCTCCACTTT; CDR3: CASSPGQGLSPLHF
D: TRBD1; V: TRBV7-9; size: NA; J: TRBJ2-7; DNA: TGTGCCAGCAGCGAAACCGGGACAGCCTCCTACGAGCAGTACTTC; CDR3: CASSETGTASYEQYF
D: TRBD2; V: TRBV27; size: NA; J: TRBJ2-3; DNA: TGTGCCAGCAGTTCAAGGGGACTAGCGGGAGGCACCATTACGCAGTATTTT; CDR3: CASSSRGLAGGTITQYF
D: TRBD1; V: TRBV5-1; size: NA; J: TRBJ1-4; DNA: TGCGCCAGCAGCTCGGGACCGGGACAGGGGGCGGAAAAACTGTTTTTT; CDR3: CASSSGPGQGAEKLFF
D: NA; V: TRBV6-5; size: few; J: TRBJ2-7; DNA: TGTGCCAGCAGTTACTCGAGTCGCGTCCGAAGCTACGAGCAGTACTTC; CDR3: CASSYSSRVRSYEQYF
D: TRBD2; V: TRBV5-1; size: NA; J: TRBJ2-3; DNA: TGCGCCAGCAGCTCGTTAGCGGGGGGGCTCAATACGCAGTATTTT; CDR3: CASSSLAGGLNTQYF
D: TRBD2; V: TRBV28; size: few; J: TRBJ2-7; DNA: TGTGCCACGACGGGAGCGGGAGGAACCTACGAGCAGTACTTC; CDR3: CATTGAGGTYEQYF
D: TRBD1; V: TRBV20-1; size: NA; J: TRBJ1-3; DNA: TGCAGTGCTGCGCCGGGACAGGCAGCTGGAAACACCATATATTTT; CDR3: CSAAPGQAAGNTIYF
D: TRBD2; V: TRBV20-1; size: NA; J: TRBJ2-1; DNA: TGCAGTGCTAGGTACGGGACTAGCGGGACCCATGAGCAGTTCTTC; CDR3: CSARYGTSGTHEQFF
D: NA; V: TRBV5-1; size: few; J: TRBJ2-2; DNA: TGCGCCAGCAGCTTGGCCCGCACTGCAACCACCGGGGAGCTGTTTTTT; CDR3: CASSLARTATTGELFF
D: NA; V: TRBV5-1; size: few; J: TRBJ2-3; DNA: TGCGCCAGCAGCCCCCGACTTGGGTTGGAGACAGATACGCAGTATTTT; CDR3: CASSPRLGLETDTQYF
D: NA; V: TRBV14; size: few; J: TRBJ1-1; DNA: TGTGCCAGCAGCCAAGCGCGGACCAGGGCTTTCTTT; CDR3: CASSQARTRAFF
D: TRBD2; V: TRBV29-1; size: NA; J: TRBJ2-3; DNA: TGCAGCGTTGAGGCTAGCGGGGGAGATACGCAGTATTTT; CDR3: CSVEASGGDTQYF
D: NA; V: TRBV5-1; size: NA; J: TRBJ2-5; DNA: TGCGCCAGCAGCCCCCCCGGGATGGAGACCCAGTACTTC; CDR3: CASSPPGMETQYF
D: NA; V: TRBV7-2; size: NA; J: TRBJ2-5; DNA: TGTGCCAGCAGCCGCAGAGAATCTGTTGCGGAGACCCAGTACTTC; CDR3: CASSRRESVAETQYF
D: TRBD2; V: TRBV3-1; size: few; J: TRBJ2-1; DNA: TGTGCCAGCAGCCGTAGCGGGAGTAGCTATGAGCAGTTCTTC; CDR3: CASSRSGSSYEQFF
D: TRBD2; V: TRBV5-1; size: NA; J: TRBJ2-1; DNA: TGCGCCAGCAGCTCGGGCGGGGGGACTTACAATGAGCAGTTCTTC; CDR3: CASSSGGGTYNEQFF
D: TRBD1; V: TRBV29-1; size: few; J: TRBJ2-7; DNA: TGCAGCGTTGAAAGGACAGGTAGCTACGAGCAGTACTTC; CDR3: CSVERTGSYEQYF
D: TRBD2; V: TRBV12-3/TRBV12-4; size: few; J: TRBJ2-7; DNA: TGTGCCAGCAGTCCGCACGCAACTAGCGGTTCCTACGAGCAGTACTTC; CDR3: CASSPHATSGSYEQYF
D: NA; V: TRBV20-1; size: NA; J: TRBJ1-1; DNA: TGCAGTGCTAGACAGGGGAGGGCTGAAGCTTTCTTT; CDR3: CSARQGRAEAFF